These 5 T cell receptor beta chains came from one sample sequenced in a study of vaccination effects on CD4 cells after COVID-19. The repertoire was sequenced with immunoSEQ multiplex PCR; TCRdb's copy has only in-frame clones and lacks some. The sample holds tens of thousands of clones, 73% seen once. Sequencing followed a ViraFEST assay step that expanded antigen-specific CD4+ T cells with viral peptide pools. Once cultured for approximately ten days, the cells underwent separation to obtain CD4+ T cells. Either the mRNA-1273 or the BNT162b2 vaccine was given to participants as two doses. The antigens for these receptors are not known. This specimen consisted of CD4+ T cells from PBMCs cultured with HCoV-229E spike peptides, obtained after COVID-19 vaccination. The receptors were sampled from a human donor who received a COVID-19 vaccine.

This clone has just a few counts. This sequence joins TRBV28 and TRBJ1-5; D is ambiguous. V was clipped by 7 bases and J by 3 bases, with 16 bases between them. Germline CDR1 is MDHEN and CDR2 is SYDVKM. The CDR3 runs to 15 residues. CDR3 sequence: CASTQRVTNNQPQHF. In DNA, the CDR3 is TGTGCCAGCACCCAAAGGGTGACGAACAATCAGCCCCAGCATTTT.

This rearrangement joins TRBV7-9 to TRBJ2-7; 9 bases are shared with TRBD1. Germline V gene sequence: CDR1 SEHNR, CDR2 FQNEAQ (reference sequence). This CDR3 is 19 amino acids long. Losses at the gene ends were 4 bases for V and 4 bases for J; bases not matched to a gene: 20. The DNA of the CDR3 is TGTGCCAGCAGCTCTAACAGGGGGCTGAAAATCCGCTACCCTTACGAGCAGTACGTC. The encoded protein is CASSSNRGLKIRYPYEQYV.

This clone appeared a single time. V gene TRBV5-1 combines with J gene TRBJ2-2, with D possibly being TRBD1 or TRBD2 (6 bases each). The CDR3 is made up of 15 amino acids. CDR1 and CDR2 from the germline V gene are SGHRS and YFSETQ. V was cut by 3 bases and J by 1 base, with 10 bases left in between. The chain's CDR3 is CASSWGARNTGELFF. The DNA of the CDR3 is TGCGCCAGCAGCTGGGGGGCGAGGAACACCGGGGAGCTGTTTTTT.

The chain links TRBV7-3 to TRBJ2-2; D gene unclear. V was clipped by 5 bases and J by 6 bases, with 7 bases between them. CDR1 is SGHTA and CDR2 is FQGTGA in the germline V gene. There are 12 residues in the CDR3. The CDR3 sequence: CASSPGPGELFF. The CDR3 DNA sequence: TGTGCCAGCAGCCCCGGGCCCGGGGAGCTGTTTTTT.

Only one count was recorded for this clone. The V gene is TRBV28, the J gene TRBJ1-2; 9 nucleotides align to TRBD1. The CDR3 totals 15 residues. The V and J ends lost 3 bases and 6 bases, in that order; junction bases with no gene match: 8. Germline lookup yields CDR1 MDHEN and CDR2 SYDVKM. CDR3 region: CASSLVLGQGNGYTF. For the CDR3, the DNA is TGTGCCAGCAGTTTGGTTCTGGGACAGGGAAATGGCTACACCTTC.